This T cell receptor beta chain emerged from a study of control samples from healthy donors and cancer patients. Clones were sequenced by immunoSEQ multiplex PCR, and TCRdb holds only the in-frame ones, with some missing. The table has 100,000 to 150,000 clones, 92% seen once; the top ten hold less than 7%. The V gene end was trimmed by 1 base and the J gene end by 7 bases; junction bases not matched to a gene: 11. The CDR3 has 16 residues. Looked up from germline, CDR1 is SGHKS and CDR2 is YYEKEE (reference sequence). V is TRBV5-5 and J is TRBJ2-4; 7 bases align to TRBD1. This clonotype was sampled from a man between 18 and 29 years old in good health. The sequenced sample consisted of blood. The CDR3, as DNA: TGTGCCAGCAGCTTGAGGTGGAGACAGGGTGGTAACATTCAGTACTTC. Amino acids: CASSLRWRQGGNIQYF.